The 20 T cell receptor beta chains given below trace back to one sample, sequenced in a study of beta chain features in type 1 diabetes. Study conclusions and caveats: Shortening that was moderate but significant affected the TCRB CDR3s of Type 1 diabetes patients in all four CD4+ subsets.

cDNA synthesis used the whole RNA isolate, giving expressed TCRB sequences. Measured with immunoSEQ multiplex PCR; TCRdb has only the in-frame clones, and not every one. This sample has about 370,000 clones, with 8.5% to 10% found just once. Their antigens are not known. Sequencing input: central memory CD4+ T cells from blood. All receptors come from a man between 25 and 39 years old with type 1 diabetes.

This clone appeared a few times. The V gene is TRBV6-6, the J gene TRBJ2-3; D is perhaps TRBD1 (6 bases). Germline V gene sequence: CDR1 MNHNY, CDR2 SVGAGI (reference sequence). This CDR3 region has 14 residues. V was pared by 6 bases and J by 5 bases, with 15 bases between. The CDR3 protein is CASSLRQAGDTQYF. The CDR3 bases are TGTGCCAGCAGCCTACGACAGGCAGGAGATACGCAGTATTTT.

The chain couples TRBV6-5 to TRBJ2-5; D call uncertain. Trimming took off 4 bases at V and 5 bases at J, with 8 bases between the two ends. The CDR3 runs to 12 residues. From germline, CDR1 is MNHEY and CDR2 SVGAGI. The CDR3 loop is CASSFSGETQYF. The DNA for the CDR3 is TGTGCCAGCAGTTTTAGTGGGGAGACCCAGTACTTC.

Ten or more counts support this clone. J is TRBJ2-3 and V is TRBV11-2; weak D call: TRBD2 (6 bases). This CDR3 has 17 residues. Between the trimmed V and J ends, which lost 4 bases and 8 bases, there was a span of 25 bases. Germline values: CDR1 SGHAT, CDR2 FQNNGV. The CDR3 nucleotides are TGTGCCAGCAGCTCAAATCGAGCGGGTTCCCGTGGGTTTACGCAGTATTTT. Translating gives CASSSNRAGSRGFTQYF.

This clone has ten or more counts. V and J are TRBV16 and TRBJ1-4; D unresolved. CDR1 KGHSY and CDR2 FQNENV come from the germline V gene. The CDR3 covers 13 residues. V was cut by 3 bases and J by 6 bases, with 8 bases left in between. In nucleotides, the CDR3 is TGTGCCAGCAGCCAGCCTGAGGATGAAAAACTGTTTTTT. It yields the protein CASSQPEDEKLFF.

This clone has more than one count but fewer than ten. V usage is TRBV5-6 and J usage is TRBJ1-3; D not resolved. V was shortened by 4 bases and J by 0 bases, with 11 bases between the two germline ends. CDR1 is SGHDT and CDR2 is YYEEEE in the germline V gene. CDR3 length equals 15 residues. CDR3 sequence reads: CASSLGIASGNTIYF. CDR3 nucleotides: TGTGCCAGCAGCCTAGGGATTGCCTCTGGAAACACCATATATTTT. Together with reference TRBV5-6 and TRBJ1-3, the CDR3 gives the full variable domain: DAGVTQSPTHLIKTRGQQVTLRCSPKSGHDTVSWYQQALGQGPQFIFQYYEEEERQRGNFPDRFSGHQFPNYSSELNVNALLLGDSALYLCASSLGIASGNTIYFGEGSWLTVV.

The chain is built from TRBV7-9 and TRBJ2-3; D perhaps matches TRBD2 (6 bases). V was trimmed by 1 base and J by 8 bases, leaving 19 bases between them. CDR1 and CDR2 (germline): SEHNR, FQNEAQ (reference sequence). This CDR3 comprises 16 residues. The CDR3, as DNA: TGTGCCAGCAGCTTAGATCCCCTGCGCAGGCGGGGTACGCAGTATTTT. It encodes CASSLDPLRRRGTQYF.

The chain uses TRBV25-1 and TRBJ1-2, with D possibly TRBD1 on 5 matching bases. The germline gives CDR1 MGHDK, CDR2 SYGVNS. This CDR3 is built from 13 residues. Trimming took off 6 bases at V and 5 bases at J, with 13 bases between the two ends. The CDR3 reads CASSLRQTYGYTF. The DNA of the CDR3 is TGTGCCAGCAGCTTGAGACAGACTTATGGCTACACCTTC.

V and J are TRBV7-2 and TRBJ1-1; D not resolved. The CDR3 has 12 amino acids. The V end was cut by 8 bases, the J end by 4 bases, with 11 bases between. CDR1 and CDR2 (germline): SGHTA, FQGNSA. The DNA of the CDR3 is TGTGCCAGCCGCGGGGAATTCACTGAAGCTTTCTTT. This translates into CASRGEFTEAFF.

This clone was seen repeatedly, ten times or more. The rearrangement links TRBV7-2 to TRBJ2-5; D perhaps matches TRBD1 (5 bases). The CDR3 covers 13 residues. Trimming removed 2 bases at V and 3 bases at J, with 7 bases between. CDR1 and CDR2 (germline): SGHTA, FQGNSA. The CDR3 bases are TGTGCCAGCAGCTTATCCAGGGAAGAGACCCAGTACTTC. This codes for CASSLSREETQYF.

The rearrangement uses TRBV28 and TRBJ1-2; 9 bases map to TRBD1. Trimming cost V 6 bases and J 4 bases; bases outside gene matches: 9. This CDR3 region has 15 residues. Germline V gene data show CDR1 as MDHEN and CDR2 as SYDVKM. As DNA, the CDR3 is TGTGCCAGCAGCCCGGGGGGACAGGGTGGCTATGGCTACACCTTC. Its protein is CASSPGGQGGYGYTF.

The CDR3 DNA is TGTGCCAGCAGCAAAAGGGCTAGACTAAGCACAGATACGCAGTATTTT. It specifies CASSKRARLSTDTQYF. The chain carries TRBV7-2 and TRBJ2-3, with D perhaps matching TRBD2 (5 bases). The CDR3 consists of 16 residues. Germline V gene lookup returns CDR1 SGHTA and CDR2 FQGNSA. With 5 bases removed from V and 0 bases from J, the gap between germline ends came to 15 bases.

This clone was counted at least ten times. The rearrangement links TRBV2 to TRBJ1-1; TRBD1 might be the D (5 bases). Germline V CDR1 and CDR2: SNHLY, FYNNEI. The CDR3 totals 15 residues. The V end was cut by 1 base, the J end by 2 bases, with 11 bases between. The CDR3 loop reads CASSEGVTGNTEAFF. Written as DNA, the CDR3 is TGTGCCAGCAGTGAAGGGGTTACAGGAAACACTGAAGCTTTCTTT.

The chain couples TRBV28 to TRBJ2-5; D not resolved. CDR1 and CDR2 (germline): MDHEN, SYDVKM. V lost 6 bases to trimming and J lost 4 bases, with 12 bases between them. This CDR3 comprises 13 residues. CDR3 protein: CASSLQPRETQYF. CDR3 DNA sequence: TGTGCCAGCAGCCTCCAACCTCGAGAGACCCAGTACTTC.

The rearrangement uses TRBV11-3 and TRBJ1-5; the match to TRBD1 covers 9 bases. Trimming at V came to 2 bases and at J to 2 bases, leaving 16 bases not matched to a gene. Germline loops: CDR1 SGHNT, CDR2 YENEEA. The CDR3 consists of 20 residues. CDR3 nucleotides: TGTGCCAGCAGCTTATCCGGGACAGGGAATTTTGCTTACGGCAATCAGCCCCAGCATTTT. Translation gives CASSLSGTGNFAYGNQPQHF.

This chain links TRBV5-1 with TRBJ2-7; TRBD1 matches 7 bases. V lost 7 bases, J lost 0 bases, and 4 bases stayed unmatched. The germline CDR1 and CDR2 sequences are SGHRS and YFSETQ. The CDR3 has 13 amino acids. CDR3 region: CASQTGSSYEQYF. In DNA, the CDR3 is TGCGCCAGCCAGACAGGGAGCTCCTACGAGCAGTACTTC.

The rearrangement uses TRBV10-2 and TRBJ1-1; the D is unclear. Germline CDR1 and CDR2: WSHSY and SAAADI. The CDR3 has 13 amino acids. V was cut by 6 bases and J by 0 bases, with 8 bases left in between. CDR3 nucleotides: TGCGCCAGCAGGGTTGATATGAACACTGAAGCTTTCTTT. Its protein is CASRVDMNTEAFF.

At least ten counts were recorded for this clone. The rearrangement joins TRBV7-9 to TRBJ2-7; no firm D call. The V and J ends lost 1 base and 2 bases respectively, with 3 bases between them. The germline V gene encodes CDR1 SEHNR and CDR2 FQNEAQ (reference sequence). This CDR3 is 12 amino acids long. CDR3 region: CASSLVPYEQYF. CDR3 in DNA: TGTGCCAGCAGCTTAGTCCCCTACGAGCAGTACTTC.

This clone was picked up a small number of times. This chain uses TRBV2 with TRBJ1-2; a possible D gene is TRBD1 (6 bases). Germline V gives CDR1 SNHLY, CDR2 FYNNEI. This CDR3 has 12 amino acids. The CDR3 is CASHRVYYGYTF. The CDR3 DNA reads TGTGCTTCACACAGGGTCTACTATGGCTACACCTTC.

This clone showed up many times. In the same sample, other DNA sequences code for this CDR3. The CDR3 is CASSVATDTQYF. The CDR3 DNA reads TGTGCCAGTAGTGTGGCCACAGATACGCAGTATTTT. The chain joins TRBV19 to TRBJ2-3, with D unclear. Germline CDR1 LNHDA, CDR2 SQIVND (reference sequence). The length of the CDR3 is 12 residues. Trimming took 5 bases from V and 2 from J, leaving 5 bases between them.

This clone has just a few counts. This chain joins TRBV28 and TRBJ1-4; D may be TRBD1 (5 bases). The germline gives CDR1 MDHEN, CDR2 SYDVKM. The CDR3 contains 15 residues. The ends were cut back, 3 bases at V and 8 bases at J, with 16 bases in the middle. For the CDR3, the DNA is TGTGCCAGCAGTTTCGGTAGGGGTGGAGAGGAAAAACTGTTTTTT. Translating gives CASSFGRGGEEKLFF.